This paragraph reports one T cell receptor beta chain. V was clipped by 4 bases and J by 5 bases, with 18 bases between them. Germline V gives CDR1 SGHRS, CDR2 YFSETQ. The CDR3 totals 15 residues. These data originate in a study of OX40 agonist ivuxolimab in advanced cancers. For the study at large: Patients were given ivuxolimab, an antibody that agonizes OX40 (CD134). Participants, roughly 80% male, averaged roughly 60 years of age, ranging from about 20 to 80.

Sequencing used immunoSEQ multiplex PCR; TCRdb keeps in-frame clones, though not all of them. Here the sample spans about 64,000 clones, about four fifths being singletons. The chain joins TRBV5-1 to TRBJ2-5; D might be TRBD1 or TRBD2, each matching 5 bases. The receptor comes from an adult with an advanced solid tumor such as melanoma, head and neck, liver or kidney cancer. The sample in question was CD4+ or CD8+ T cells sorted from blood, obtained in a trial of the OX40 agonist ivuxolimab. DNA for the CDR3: TGCGCCAGCAGCCTGAGTTCTGGGACCGTGGAGACCCAGTACTTC. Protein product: CASSLSSGTVETQYF.